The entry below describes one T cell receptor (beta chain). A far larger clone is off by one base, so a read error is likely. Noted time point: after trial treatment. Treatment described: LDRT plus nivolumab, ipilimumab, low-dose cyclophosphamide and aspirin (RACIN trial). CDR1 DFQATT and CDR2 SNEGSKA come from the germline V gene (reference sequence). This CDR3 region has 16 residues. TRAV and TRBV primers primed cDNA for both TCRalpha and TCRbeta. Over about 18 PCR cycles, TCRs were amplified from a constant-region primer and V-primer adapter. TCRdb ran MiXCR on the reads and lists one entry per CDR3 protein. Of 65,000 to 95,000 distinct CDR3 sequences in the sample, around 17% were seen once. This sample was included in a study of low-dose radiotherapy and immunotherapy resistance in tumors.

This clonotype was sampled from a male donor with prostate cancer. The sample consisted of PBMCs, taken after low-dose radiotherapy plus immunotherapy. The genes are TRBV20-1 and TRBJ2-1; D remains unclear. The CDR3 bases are TGCAGCGTTGGAGTGCTAGAACTGGGCGTTTCGCGTGAGCAGTTCTTC. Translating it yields CSVGVLELGVSREQFF.